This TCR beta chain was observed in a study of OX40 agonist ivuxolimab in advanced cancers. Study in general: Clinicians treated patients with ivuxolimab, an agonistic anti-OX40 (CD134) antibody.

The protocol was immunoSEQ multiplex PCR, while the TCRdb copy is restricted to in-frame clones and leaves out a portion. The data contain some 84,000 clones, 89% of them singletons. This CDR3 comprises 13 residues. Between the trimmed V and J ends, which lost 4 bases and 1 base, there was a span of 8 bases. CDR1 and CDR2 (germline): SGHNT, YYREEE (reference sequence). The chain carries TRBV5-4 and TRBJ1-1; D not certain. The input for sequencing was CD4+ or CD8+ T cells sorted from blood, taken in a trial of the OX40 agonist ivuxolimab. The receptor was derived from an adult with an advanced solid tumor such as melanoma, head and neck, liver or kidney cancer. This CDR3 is CASSPRPNTEAFF. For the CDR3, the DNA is TGTGCCAGCAGCCCGCGACCGAACACTGAAGCTTTCTTT.